The 2 T cell receptor beta chains in this list originate from one sample, sequenced in a study of T cells in women clearing cervical HPV infection. Data came from immunoSEQ multiplex PCR; TCRdb stores just in-frame clones and leaves some out. In all, the sample yields around 40,000 clones. Input material: blood buffy coat. These receptors were taken from a woman aged 18 to 75 with a cervical HPV16 infection that either progressed to CIN3+ or cleared (not recorded which).

Its frequency marks this clone as medium-sized. Here the CDR3 reads CSVERYNEQFF. Incomplete CDR3 DNA: TGCAGCGTTGAACGCTACAATGAG. This chain uses TRBV29-1 with TRBJ2-1; D remains unclear. The sequenced fragment ends 3 residues before the CDR3 boundary, so the rest is inferred from the germline J gene. Germline CDR1 and CDR2: SQVTM and ANQGSEA. The germline V and J ends were trimmed by 2 bases and 3 bases, with 2 bases remaining between them. The CDR3 length is 11 residues.

Details on this clone: The read halts 3 residues ahead of the CDR3 end, with the missing end drawn from the germline J gene. J is TRBJ1-2 and V is TRBV5-1; TRBD1 might be the D (6 bases). CDR3 length: 13 residues. CDR1 is SGHRS, CDR2 YFSETQ, per germline. Partial CDR3 DNA: TGCGCCAGCAGCTTACAGGGCTCAGATACC. Amino acids: CASSLQGSDT. The CDR3 in full is CASSLQGSDTYTF.